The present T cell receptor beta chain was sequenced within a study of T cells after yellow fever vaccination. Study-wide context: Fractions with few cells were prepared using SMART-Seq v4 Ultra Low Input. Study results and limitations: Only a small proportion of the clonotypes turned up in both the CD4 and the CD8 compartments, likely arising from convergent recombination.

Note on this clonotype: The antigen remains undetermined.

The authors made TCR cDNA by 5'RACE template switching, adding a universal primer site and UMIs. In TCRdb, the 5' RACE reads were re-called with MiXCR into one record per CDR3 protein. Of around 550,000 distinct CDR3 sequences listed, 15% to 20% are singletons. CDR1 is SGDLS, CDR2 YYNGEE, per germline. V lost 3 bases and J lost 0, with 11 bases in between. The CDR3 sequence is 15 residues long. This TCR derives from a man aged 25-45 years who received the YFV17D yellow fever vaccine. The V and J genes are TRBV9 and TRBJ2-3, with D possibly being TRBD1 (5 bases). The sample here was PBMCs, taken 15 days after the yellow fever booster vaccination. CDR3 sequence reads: CASSGEGASTDTQYF. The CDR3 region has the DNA TGTGCCAGCAGCGGCGAAGGGGCTAGCACAGATACGCAGTATTTT.